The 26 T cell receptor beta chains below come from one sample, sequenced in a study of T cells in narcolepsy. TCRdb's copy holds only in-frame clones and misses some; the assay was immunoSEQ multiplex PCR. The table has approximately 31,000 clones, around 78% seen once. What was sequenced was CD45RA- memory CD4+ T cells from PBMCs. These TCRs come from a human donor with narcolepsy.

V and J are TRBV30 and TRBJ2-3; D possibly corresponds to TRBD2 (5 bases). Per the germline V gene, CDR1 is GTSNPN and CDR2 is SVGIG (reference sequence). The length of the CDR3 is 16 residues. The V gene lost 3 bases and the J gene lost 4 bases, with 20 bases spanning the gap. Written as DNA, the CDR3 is TGTGCCTGGAGGCCCCGGACCGACCGGGGTGCAGATACGCAGTATTTT. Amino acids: CAWRPRTDRGADTQYF.

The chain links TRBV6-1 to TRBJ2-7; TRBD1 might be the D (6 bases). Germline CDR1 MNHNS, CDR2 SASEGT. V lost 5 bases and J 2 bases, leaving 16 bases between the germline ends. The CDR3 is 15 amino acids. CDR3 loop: CASSPPGTSTYEQYF. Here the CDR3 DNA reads TGTGCCAGCAGTCCCCCAGGGACATCGACCTACGAGCAGTACTTC.

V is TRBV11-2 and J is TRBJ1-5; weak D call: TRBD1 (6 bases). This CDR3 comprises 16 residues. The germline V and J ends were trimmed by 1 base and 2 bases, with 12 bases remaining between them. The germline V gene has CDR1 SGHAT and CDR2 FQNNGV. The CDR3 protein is CASSLGAGARNQPQHF. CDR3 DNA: TGTGCCAGCAGCTTAGGGGCGGGGGCCCGCAATCAGCCCCAGCATTTT.

The CDR3 DNA is TGTGCCAGCAGCGTACAAGGGGCAGCAGAGACCCAGTACTTC. This codes for CASSVQGAAETQYF. This chain joins TRBV7-9 and TRBJ2-5; TRBD1 might be the D (5 bases). Germline CDR1 and CDR2: SEHNR and FQNEAQ (reference sequence). The CDR3 is made up of 14 amino acids. Trimming cost V 5 bases and J 4 bases, with 14 bases left between them.

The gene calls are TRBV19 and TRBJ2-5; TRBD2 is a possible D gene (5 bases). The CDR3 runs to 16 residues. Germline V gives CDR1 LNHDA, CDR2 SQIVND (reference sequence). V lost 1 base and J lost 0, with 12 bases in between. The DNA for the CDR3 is TGTGCCAGTAGTATAGCCCCGGGAATTGACCAAGAGACCCAGTACTTC. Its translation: CASSIAPGIDQETQYF.

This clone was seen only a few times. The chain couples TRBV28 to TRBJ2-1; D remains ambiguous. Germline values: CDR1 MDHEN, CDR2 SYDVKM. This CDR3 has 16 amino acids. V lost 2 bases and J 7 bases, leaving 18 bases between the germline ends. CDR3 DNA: TGTGCCAGCAGTTTACCCCCGGCGACCCTATCGAATGAGCAGTTCTTC. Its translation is CASSLPPATLSNEQFF.

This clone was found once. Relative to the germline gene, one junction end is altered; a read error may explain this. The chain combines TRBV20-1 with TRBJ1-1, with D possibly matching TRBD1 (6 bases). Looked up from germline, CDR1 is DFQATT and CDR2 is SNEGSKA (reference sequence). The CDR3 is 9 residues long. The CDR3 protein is CSARVQGLF. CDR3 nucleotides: TGCAGTGCTAGGGTACAGGGCCTCTTT.

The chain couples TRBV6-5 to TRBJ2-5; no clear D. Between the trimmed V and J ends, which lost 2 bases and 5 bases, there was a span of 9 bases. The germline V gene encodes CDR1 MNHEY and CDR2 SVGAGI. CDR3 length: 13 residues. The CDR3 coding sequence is TGTGCCAGCAGTTACCGCCTCCGGGAGACCCAGTACTTC. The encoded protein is CASSYRLRETQYF.

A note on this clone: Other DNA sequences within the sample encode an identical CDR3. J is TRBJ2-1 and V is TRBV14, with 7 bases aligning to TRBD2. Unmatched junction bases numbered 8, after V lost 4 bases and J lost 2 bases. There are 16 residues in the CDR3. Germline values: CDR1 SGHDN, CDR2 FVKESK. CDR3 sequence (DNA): TGTGCCAGCAGCCCCAGACTTGCGGGAGCCTACAATGAGCAGTTCTTC. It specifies CASSPRLAGAYNEQFF. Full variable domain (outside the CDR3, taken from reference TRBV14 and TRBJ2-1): EAGVTQFPSHSVIEKGQTVTLRCDPISGHDNLYWYRRVMGKEIKFLLHFVKESKQDESGMPNNRFLAERTGGTYSTLKVQPAELEDSGVYFCASSPRLAGAYNEQFFGPGTRLTVL.

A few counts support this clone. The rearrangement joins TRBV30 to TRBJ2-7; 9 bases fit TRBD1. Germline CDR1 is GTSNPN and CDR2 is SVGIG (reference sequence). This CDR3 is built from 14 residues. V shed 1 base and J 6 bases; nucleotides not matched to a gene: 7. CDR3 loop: CAWSAGQGMFEQYF. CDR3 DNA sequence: TGTGCCTGGAGTGCGGGACAGGGTATGTTCGAGCAGTACTTC.

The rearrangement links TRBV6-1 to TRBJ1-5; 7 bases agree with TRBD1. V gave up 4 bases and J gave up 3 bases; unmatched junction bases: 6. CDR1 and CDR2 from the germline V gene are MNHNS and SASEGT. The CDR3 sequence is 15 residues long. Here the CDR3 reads CASSVMRGLNQPQHF. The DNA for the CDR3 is TGTGCCAGCAGTGTAATGAGGGGGCTCAATCAGCCCCAGCATTTT.

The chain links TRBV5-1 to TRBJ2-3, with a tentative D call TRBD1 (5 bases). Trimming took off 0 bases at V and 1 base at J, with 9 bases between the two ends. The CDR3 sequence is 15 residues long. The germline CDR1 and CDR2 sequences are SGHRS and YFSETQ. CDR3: CASSLEGSRTDTQYF. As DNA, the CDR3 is TGCGCCAGCAGCTTGGAGGGGTCCCGCACAGATACGCAGTATTTT.

CDR3 DNA sequence: TGCGCCAGCAGTCCGACAGGGGGCGTCGAGCAGTACTTC. Encoded protein: CASSPTGGVEQYF. The chain links TRBV10-2 to TRBJ2-7, with 10 bases matching TRBD1. The junction had 4 bases not matched to a gene; V was cut back by 5 bases and J by 6 bases. Germline CDR1 reads WSHSY; CDR2 reads SAAADI. The CDR3 sequence is 13 residues long.

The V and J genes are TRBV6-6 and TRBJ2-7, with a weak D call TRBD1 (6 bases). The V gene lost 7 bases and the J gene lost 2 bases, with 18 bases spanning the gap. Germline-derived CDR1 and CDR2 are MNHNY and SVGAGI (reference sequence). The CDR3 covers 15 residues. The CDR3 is CASTPGTRNAYEQYF. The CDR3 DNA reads TGTGCCAGCACGCCCGGGACACGCAATGCCTACGAGCAGTACTTC.

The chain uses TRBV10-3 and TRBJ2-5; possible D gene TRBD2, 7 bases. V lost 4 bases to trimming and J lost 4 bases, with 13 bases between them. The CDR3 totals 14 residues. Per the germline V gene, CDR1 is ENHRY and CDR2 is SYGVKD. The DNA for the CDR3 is TGTGCCATCAGTGGCCCGGGGGGCTCAGAGACCCAGTACTTC. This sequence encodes CAISGPGGSETQYF.

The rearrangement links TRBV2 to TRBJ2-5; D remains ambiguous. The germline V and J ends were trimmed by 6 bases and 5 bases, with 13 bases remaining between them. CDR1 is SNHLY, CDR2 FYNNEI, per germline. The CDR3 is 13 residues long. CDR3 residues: CASRPTAGETQYF. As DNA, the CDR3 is TGTGCCAGCAGGCCGACGGCTGGGGAGACCCAGTACTTC.

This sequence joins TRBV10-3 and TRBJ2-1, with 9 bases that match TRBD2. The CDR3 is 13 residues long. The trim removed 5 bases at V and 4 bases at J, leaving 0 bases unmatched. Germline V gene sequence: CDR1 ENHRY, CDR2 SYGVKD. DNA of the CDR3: TGTGCCATCAGTCTAGCGGGGTACAATGAGCAGTTCTTC. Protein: CAISLAGYNEQFF.

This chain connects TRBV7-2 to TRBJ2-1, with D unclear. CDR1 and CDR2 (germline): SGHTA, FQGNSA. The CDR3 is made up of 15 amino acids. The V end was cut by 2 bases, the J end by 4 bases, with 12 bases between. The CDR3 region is CASSLPLGRYNEQFF. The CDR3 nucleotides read TGTGCCAGCAGCTTACCCCTCGGACGGTACAATGAGCAGTTCTTC.

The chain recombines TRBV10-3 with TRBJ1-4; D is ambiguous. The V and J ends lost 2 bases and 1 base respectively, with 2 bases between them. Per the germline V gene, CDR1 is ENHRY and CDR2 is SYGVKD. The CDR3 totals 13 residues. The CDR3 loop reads CAISEGTNEKLFF. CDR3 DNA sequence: TGTGCCATCAGTGAGGGAACTAATGAAAAACTGTTTTTT.

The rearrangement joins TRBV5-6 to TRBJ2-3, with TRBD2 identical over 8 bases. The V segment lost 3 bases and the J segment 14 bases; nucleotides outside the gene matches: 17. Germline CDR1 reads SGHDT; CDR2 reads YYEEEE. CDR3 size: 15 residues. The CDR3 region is CASSSPGLGRGFGYF. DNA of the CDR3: TGTGCCAGCAGCTCCCCGGGACTAGGGCGAGGGTTTGGGTATTTT.

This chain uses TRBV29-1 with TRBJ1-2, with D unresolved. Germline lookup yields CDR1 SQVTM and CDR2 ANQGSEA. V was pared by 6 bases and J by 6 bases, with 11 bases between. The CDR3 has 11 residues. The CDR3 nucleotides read TGCAGCGTCTCCCGGCCGGATGGCTACACCTTC. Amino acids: CSVSRPDGYTF.

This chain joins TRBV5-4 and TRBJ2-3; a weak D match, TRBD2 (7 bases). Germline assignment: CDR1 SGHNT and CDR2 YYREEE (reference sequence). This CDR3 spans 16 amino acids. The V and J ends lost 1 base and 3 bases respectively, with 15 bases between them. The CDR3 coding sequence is TGTGCCAGCAGCTTGACAACTCGGGGGGCAACAGATACGCAGTATTTT. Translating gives CASSLTTRGATDTQYF.

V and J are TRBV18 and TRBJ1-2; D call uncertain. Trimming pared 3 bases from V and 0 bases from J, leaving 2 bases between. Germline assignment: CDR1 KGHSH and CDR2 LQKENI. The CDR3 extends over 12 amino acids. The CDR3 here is CASSPPNYGYTF. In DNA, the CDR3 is TGTGCCAGCTCACCCCCTAACTATGGCTACACCTTC.

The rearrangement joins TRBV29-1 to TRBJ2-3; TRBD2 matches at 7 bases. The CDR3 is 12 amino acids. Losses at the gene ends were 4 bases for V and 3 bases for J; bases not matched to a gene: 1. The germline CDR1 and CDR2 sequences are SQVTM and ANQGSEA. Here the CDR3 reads CSVGGGTDTQYF. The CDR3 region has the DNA TGCAGCGTTGGGGGGGGAACAGATACGCAGTATTTT.

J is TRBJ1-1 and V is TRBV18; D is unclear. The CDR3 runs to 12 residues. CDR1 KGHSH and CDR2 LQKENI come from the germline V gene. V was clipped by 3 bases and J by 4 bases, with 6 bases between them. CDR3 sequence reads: CASSPPVTEAFF. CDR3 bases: TGTGCCAGCTCACCCCCTGTCACTGAAGCTTTCTTT.

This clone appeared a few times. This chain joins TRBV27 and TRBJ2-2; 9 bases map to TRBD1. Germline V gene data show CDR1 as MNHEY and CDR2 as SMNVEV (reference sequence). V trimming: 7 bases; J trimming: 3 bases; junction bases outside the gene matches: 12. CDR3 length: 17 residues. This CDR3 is CASTLTTGGVYTGELFF. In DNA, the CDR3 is TGTGCCAGCACCCTTACGACAGGGGGGGTATACACCGGGGAGCTGTTTTTT.